These 29 T cell receptor beta chains share one sample of origin, sequenced in a study of spatial heterogeneity in lung cancer. TCRdb fed the 5' RACE reads into MiXCR, producing one record per CDR3 protein. The sample holds 43,000 or so distinct CDR3 sequences, about 6.7% seen once. Time point denoted: sample taken at primary tumor resection. Sequencing of whole RNA from tumor, nontumor lung or frozen PBMC involved no sorting. The sample consisted of PBMCs, taken at surgery. The receptors originated from a female donor with early-stage non-small cell lung cancer.

The chain joins TRBV15 to TRBJ1-4; maybe TRBD1 (5 bases). Germline lookup yields CDR1 LNHNV and CDR2 YYDKDF (reference sequence). The V end was cut by 6 bases, the J end by 3 bases, with 14 bases between. This CDR3 is 15 amino acids long. CDR3 in amino acids: CATRRQTVANEKLFF. CDR3 DNA: TGTGCCACCAGGAGACAGACGGTCGCTAATGAAAAACTGTTTTTT.

This chain connects TRBV7-9 to TRBJ1-1; D gene ambiguous. Trimming took off 5 bases at V and 5 bases at J, with 12 bases between the two ends. CDR1 and CDR2 (germline): SEHNR, FQNEAQ (reference sequence). There are 13 residues in the CDR3. The CDR3 reads CASSGQLETEAFF. CDR3 sequence (DNA): TGTGCCAGCAGCGGGCAGTTGGAAACTGAAGCTTTCTTT.

The table lists this clonotype with a few counts. The genes are TRBV12-3 or TRBV12-4 and TRBJ1-2; perhaps TRBD1 as D (5 bases). Deletions cut 5 bases from V and 1 base from J, with 11 bases between. This CDR3 has 14 residues. The CDR3 nucleotides read TGTGCCAGCAGTAGGCGACAGAATAACTATGGCTACACCTTC. Protein: CASSRRQNNYGYTF.

Many counts were recorded for this clonotype. This chain links TRBV28 with TRBJ1-4, with D possibly TRBD1 on 5 matching bases. CDR1 is MDHEN and CDR2 is SYDVKM in the germline V gene. V gave up 6 bases and J gave up 8 bases, with 10 bases separating them. The length of the CDR3 is 12 residues. CDR3 amino acids: CASRKGAEKLFF. The CDR3 coding sequence is TGTGCCAGCAGGAAAGGGGCAGAAAAACTGTTTTTT.

This clonotype was recorded many times. The chain combines TRBV5-1 with TRBJ2-7; 10 positions agree with TRBD1. Germline CDR1 is SGHRS and CDR2 is YFSETQ. J was trimmed by 2 bases and V by 4 bases; bases with no gene match: 6. This CDR3 spans 15 amino acids. CDR3: CASSPQGQGAYEQYF. The DNA for the CDR3 is TGCGCCAGCAGCCCGCAAGGACAGGGGGCCTACGAGCAGTACTTC.

Concerning this clonotype itself: At one end, the junction sequence differs from germline, possibly due to a read error. The chain carries TRBV6-2 or TRBV6-3 and TRBJ1-1; possibly TRBD1 for D (5 bases). Germline CDR1 MNHEY, CDR2 SVGEGT. The CDR3 is 14 amino acids. CDR3 region: CASSYMGGSTEASF. The CDR3 DNA is TGTGCCAGCAGCTACATGGGGGGAAGTACTGAAGCTTCCTTT.

This clonotype was picked up many times. V is TRBV5-1 and J is TRBJ2-3, with 8 nucleotides matching TRBD1. The CDR3 covers 14 residues. The germline V gene encodes CDR1 SGHRS and CDR2 YFSETQ. V lost 4 bases to trimming and J lost 1 base; unmatched junction nucleotides: 2. The CDR3 loop reads CASSMGQGTDTQYF. The CDR3 DNA follows: TGCGCCAGCAGCATGGGACAGGGCACAGATACGCAGTATTTT.

In its sample, this clonotype was seen many times. The chain couples TRBV7-3 to TRBJ2-3; D call uncertain. The CDR3 is 14 amino acids. Deletions cut 6 bases from V and 2 bases from J, with 12 bases between. Germline V lookup: CDR1 SGHTA, CDR2 FQGTGA. Here the CDR3 reads CASRINPYTDTQYF. The CDR3, as DNA: TGTGCCAGCAGAATTAACCCCTACACAGATACGCAGTATTTT.

This clonotype has a count of ten or more. The chain employs TRBV12-3 or TRBV12-4 and TRBJ2-1, with D possibly called TRBD1 or TRBD2 (5 bases each). CDR3 size: 14 residues. The V end lost 7 bases, the J end lost 7 bases, and 17 bases lay between the germline ends. Here the CDR3 DNA reads TGTGCCAGCACCCCCGCCGGGGCGGCAAATGAGCAGTTCTTC. It translates to CASTPAGAANEQFF.

CDR3 sequence reads: CASSLGTSGGAYEQYF. The CDR3 DNA is TGTGCCAGCAGCCTGGGGACTAGCGGGGGGGCCTACGAGCAGTACTTC. The rearrangement links TRBV11-2 to TRBJ2-7; 16 positions agree with TRBD2. V shed 5 bases, J shed 2 bases, and the junction held 3 bases outside the gene matches. The V gene's germline CDR1 is SGHAT and CDR2 FQNNGV. CDR3 size: 16 residues.

This clonotype occurred a few times. CDR3 nucleotides: TGTGCCAGCAGTTTTAAGACAGGGTTCACTGAAGCTTTCTTT. Translated: CASSFKTGFTEAFF. The chain carries TRBV12-3 or TRBV12-4 and TRBJ1-1, with 7 bases matching TRBD1. J was trimmed by 4 bases and V by 3 bases; bases with no gene match: 5. This CDR3 contains 14 residues.

This clonotype was found many times. The chain combines TRBV7-2 with TRBJ2-2, with 13 bases that match TRBD2. V shed 4 bases and J 5 bases; nucleotides not matched to a gene: 10. The CDR3 is 18 amino acids. CDR1 is SGHTA, CDR2 FQGNSA, per germline. The CDR3 nucleotides read TGTGCCAGCAGCTCCGGACTAGCGGGGGTCACGAGGACCGGGGAGCTGTTTTTT. Protein: CASSSGLAGVTRTGELFF.

This clonotype was seen only a few times. J is TRBJ1-2 and V is TRBV18; D ambiguous. This CDR3 spans 13 amino acids. Trimming cost V 3 bases and J 3 bases, with 8 bases left between them. Germline V gene data show CDR1 as KGHSH and CDR2 as LQKENI. CDR3 nucleotide sequence: TGTGCCAGCTCACCGTCGTCCGACTATGGCTACACCTTC. Translation gives CASSPSSDYGYTF.

This chain uses TRBV21-1 with TRBJ2-3. TRBV21-1 is deemed a pseudogene. The CDR3 is 9 amino acids. Here the CDR3 reads CARRRREYF. The CDR3 DNA reads TGTGCCAGACGACGGAGAGAGTATTTT.

The chain couples TRBV18 to TRBJ1-1; 8 bases are shared with TRBD1. Unmatched junction bases numbered 9, after V lost 3 bases and J lost 0 bases. Germline assignment: CDR1 KGHSH and CDR2 LQKENI. CDR3 length: 17 residues. The CDR3 spells CASSPKGTGGMNTEAFF. CDR3 bases: TGTGCCAGCTCACCCAAAGGCACAGGGGGGATGAACACTGAAGCTTTCTTT. Together with reference TRBV18 and TRBJ1-1, the CDR3 gives the full variable domain: NAGVMQNPRHLVRRRGQEARLRCSPMKGHSHVYWYRQLPEEGLKFMVYLQKENIIDESGMPKERFSAEFPKEGPSILRIQQVVRGDSAAYFCASSPKGTGGMNTEAFFGQGTRLTVV.

This clonotype was detected a few times. V gene TRBV5-1 combines with J gene TRBJ1-1; possibly TRBD1 for D (5 bases). Germline CDR1 reads SGHRS; CDR2 reads YFSETQ. The CDR3 totals 13 residues. Trimming pared 2 bases from V and 4 bases from J, leaving 9 bases between. CDR3 in DNA: TGCGCCAGCAGCTTTGCAAGGGGCACTGAAGCTTTCTTT. This translates into CASSFARGTEAFF.

This clonotype was detected a few times. The chain joins TRBV6-5 to TRBJ2-1, with D hard to call. The CDR3 is 12 residues long. Germline V gives CDR1 MNHEY, CDR2 SVGAGI. The V end was cut by 4 bases, the J end by 6 bases, with 7 bases between. CDR3 coding DNA: TGTGCCAGCAGTTTTCCCCCCAATGAGCAGTTCTTC. Translated: CASSFPPNEQFF.

In this sample, this clonotype turned up many times. The chain couples TRBV29-1 to TRBJ1-1; possible D gene TRBD1, 5 bases. The CDR3 is 12 amino acids. CDR1 is SQVTM and CDR2 is ANQGSEA in the germline V gene. The ends were cut back, 7 bases at V and 3 bases at J, with 12 bases in the middle. The DNA of the CDR3 is TGCAGCGGGCGAAGGGGCGACACTGAAGCTTTCTTT. This translates into CSGRRGDTEAFF.

This clonotype was recorded at least ten times. The chain couples TRBV4-1 to TRBJ2-5; 11 bases align to TRBD1. This CDR3 comprises 15 residues. V gave up 4 bases and J gave up 4 bases; unmatched junction bases: 5. CDR1 and CDR2 from the germline V gene are MGHRA and YSYEKL. CDR3 nucleotide sequence: TGCGCCAGCAGCCGAGAGGACAGGGGGCGAGAGACCCAGTACTTC. It encodes CASSREDRGRETQYF.

This clonotype was recorded many times. This rearrangement joins TRBV6-1 to TRBJ2-7, with D possibly called TRBD1 or TRBD2 (5 bases each). The V and J ends lost 6 bases and 1 base respectively, with 10 bases between them. Germline CDR1 reads MNHNS; CDR2 reads SASEGT. The CDR3 spans 13 residues. CDR3 coding DNA: TGTGCCAGCAGAAGGGACGGTTCCTACGAGCAGTACTTC. Translating gives CASRRDGSYEQYF.

This clonotype was counted only a few times. The genes are TRBV7-2 and TRBJ1-2, with TRBD1 identical over 9 bases. Germline V gives CDR1 SGHTA, CDR2 FQGNSA. This CDR3 contains 16 residues. The V gene end was trimmed by 3 bases and the J gene end by 3 bases; junction bases not matched to a gene: 8. CDR3 loop: CASSFRDRASYYGYTF. CDR3 bases: TGTGCCAGCAGCTTCCGGGACAGGGCTTCCTACTATGGCTACACCTTC.

This clonotype was counted many times. The rearrangement uses TRBV7-9 and TRBJ1-5; D is ambiguous. In germline, CDR1 is SEHNR, CDR2 FQNEAQ (reference sequence). The V gene lost 5 bases and the J gene lost 1 base, with 9 bases spanning the gap. This CDR3 comprises 14 residues. CDR3 in amino acids: CASSRASSNQPQHF. CDR3 nucleotides: TGTGCCAGCAGCCGGGCCTCAAGCAATCAGCCCCAGCATTTT. The entire variable domain, with the rest obtained from reference TRBV7-9 and TRBJ1-5, is as follows: DTGVSQNPRHKITKRGQNVTFRCDPISEHNRLYWYRQTLGQGPEFLTYFQNEAQLEKSRLLSDRFSAERPKGSFSTLEIQRTEQGDSAMYLCASSRASSNQPQHFGDGTRLSIL.

This clonotype was seen many times. V is TRBV12-3 or TRBV12-4 and J is TRBJ1-2, with D unresolved. This CDR3 contains 13 residues. V was clipped by 4 bases and J by 14 bases, with 20 bases between them. The CDR3 loop is CASSSNILGHGTF. CDR3 nucleotide sequence: TGTGCCAGCAGTTCCAACATCCTCGGCCACGGGACCTTC.

In this sample, this clonotype turned up many times. The chain carries TRBV5-1 and TRBJ2-5; D perhaps matches TRBD1 (6 bases). This CDR3 has 13 amino acids. Looked up from germline, CDR1 is SGHRS and CDR2 is YFSETQ. Trimming pared 4 bases from V and 7 bases from J, leaving 14 bases between. Here the CDR3 reads CASSMGQSATQYF. The CDR3 nucleotides read TGCGCCAGCAGCATGGGACAATCGGCGACCCAGTACTTC.

The genes are TRBV4-2 and TRBJ1-5, with D tentatively TRBD1 (6 bases). The germline V and J ends were trimmed by 0 bases and 7 bases, with 13 bases remaining between them. Germline CDR1 is LGHNA and CDR2 is YNFKEQ. The CDR3 has 15 amino acids. The CDR3 DNA sequence: TGTGCCAGCAGCCAAGATCCGGGGGGCGGGCAGCCCCAGCATTTT. Encoded protein: CASSQDPGGGQPQHF.

Turning to this clonotype: With a much larger clone just one base away, this may be a read error. No conserved phenylalanine or tryptophan ends this CDR3, so it is likely a read error. CDR3 region: CASKTTRLALSTDTQYY. The CDR3 region has the DNA TGTGCCAGCAAGACAACCCGACTAGCGCTTAGCACAGATACGCAGTATTAT. This chain joins TRBV13 and TRBJ2-3; 8 nucleotides agree with TRBD2. Germline-derived CDR1 and CDR2 are PRHDT and FYEKMQ (reference sequence). V gave up 7 bases and J gave up 0 bases; unmatched junction bases: 12. The CDR3 consists of 17 residues.

This clonotype was counted at least ten times. This chain uses TRBV2 with TRBJ1-1; D gene ambiguous. Germline assignment: CDR1 SNHLY and CDR2 FYNNEI. V was shortened by 6 bases and J by 0 bases, with 11 bases between the two germline ends. The CDR3 is 14 amino acids. CDR3 bases: TGTGCCAGCAGGGGCAGAAGGATGAACACTGAAGCTTTCTTT. Translated: CASRGRRMNTEAFF. The entire variable domain, with the rest obtained from reference TRBV2 and TRBJ1-1, is as follows: EPEVTQTPSHQVTQMGQEVILRCVPISNHLYFYWYRQILGQKVEFLVSFYNNEISEKSEIFDDQFSVERPDGSNFTLKIRSTKLEDSAMYFCASRGRRMNTEAFFGQGTRLTVV.

The sample holds a few counts of this clonotype. The rearrangement joins TRBV5-1 to TRBJ1-1, with 8 bases identical to TRBD1. The V gene end was trimmed by 0 bases and the J gene end by 4 bases; junction bases not matched to a gene: 5. In germline, CDR1 is SGHRS, CDR2 YFSETQ. This CDR3 has 15 amino acids. The CDR3 DNA follows: TGCGCCAGCAGCTTGGGCGACAGGGGTCCCACTGAAGCTTTCTTT. Encoded protein: CASSLGDRGPTEAFF.

The chain employs TRBV30 and TRBJ1-2; D call uncertain. This CDR3 contains 15 residues. The germline gives CDR1 GTSNPN, CDR2 SVGIG (reference sequence). Trimming took 4 bases from V and 5 from J, leaving 20 bases between them. The CDR3 coding sequence is TGTGCCTGGAACCCGTCAATGGCCAGAGTATATGGCTACACCTTC. Protein: CAWNPSMARVYGYTF.